This T cell receptor beta chain was recorded in a study of T cell repertoires in cytomegalovirus infection (dated by TCRdb to about 2019). At the level of the whole study: Donor HLA type was relevant to the analysis, because carriage of CMV infection together with the matching HLA type was indicated by public TCR beta signatures.

General study outcomes and caveats: In the ex vivo response, HLA-C-restricted CMV-specific TCR beta clonotypes were dominant, and in two of eight donors the single most frequent clonotype came from this HLA-C-restricted group. In both this cohort and an independent cohort of 352 donors, the cumulative frequency of public TCR beta family members distinguished carriers of CMV infection plus the relevant HLA type.

This clonotype was seen many times. Its antigen remains undetermined. No base quality information exists; no much larger clone differs at one position. The V and J ends are trimmed by 2 bases and 8 bases, leaving 9 bases between them. Including cysteine and phenylalanine, the CDR3 has 12 amino acids. Only the CDR3 region is kept as DNA, spanning 36 bases read in frame from base 1. TCRdb shows the sequencer as Illumina HiSeq 1500. In-frame beta chains were kept once TCRdb had trimmed the public reads at Q25 with fastp and called clones with MiXCR. Duplicate CDR3 protein sequences are folded into a single record with the most common DNA and genes. The sample data list hundreds of thousands of distinct CDR3 sequences, and roughly 35% of these were observed just once. About 2.8% of the sample goes to the ten largest clones.

The sequence was collected from a human donor in good health (CMV status not recorded). Some clones in this sample may be carry-over from other donors' samples. The sequence links TRBV12-3 or TRBV12-4 to TRBJ1-2, with the D gene not confidently named. The sample consisted of PBMCs. In nucleotide form, the sequence is TGTGCCAGCAGTTTATCCCGAGGCGGCTACACCTTC. It encodes CASSLSRGGYTF.